One sample yielded the 5 T cell receptor beta chains listed below, sequenced in a study of OX40 agonist ivuxolimab in advanced cancers. Only in-frame clones appear in the TCRdb table, and some are missing; sequencing was by immunoSEQ multiplex PCR. The profile shows 25,000 to 30,000 clones, 83% of them singletons. The starting material was CD4+ or CD8+ T cells sorted from blood, obtained in a trial of the OX40 agonist ivuxolimab. These receptors originate from an adult with an advanced solid tumor such as melanoma, head and neck, liver or kidney cancer.

The CDR3 sequence: CASSELGDKGYTF. The CDR3 DNA reads TGTGCCAGCAGTGAATTGGGGGACAAAGGCTACACCTTC. This chain joins TRBV25-1 and TRBJ1-2; D perhaps matches TRBD1 (6 bases). Germline loops: CDR1 MGHDK, CDR2 SYGVNS. This CDR3 contains 13 residues. Trimming left V 1 base short and J 8 bases short, with 11 bases between.

The chain combines TRBV19 with TRBJ1-2; maybe TRBD1 (6 bases). CDR1 and CDR2 (germline): LNHDA, SQIVND (reference sequence). V was cut by 2 bases and J by 4 bases, with 14 bases left in between. The CDR3 runs to 15 residues. The CDR3 region has the DNA TGTGCCAGTAGTATACAGGGGCACCAGGGCTATGGCTACACCTTC. It is translated as CASSIQGHQGYGYTF. Full variable domain (outside the CDR3, taken from reference TRBV19 and TRBJ1-2): DGGITQSPKYLFRKEGQNVTLSCEQNLNHDAMYWYRQDPGQGLRLIYYSQIVNDFQKGDIAEGYSVSREKKESFPLTVTSAQKNPTAFYLCASSIQGHQGYGYTFGSGTRLTVV.

This sequence joins TRBV6-5 and TRBJ2-3, with D perhaps assigned TRBD1 or TRBD2 (5 bases each). The CDR3 has 12 amino acids. V lost 6 bases, J lost 6 bases, and 10 bases lay in between. CDR1 is MNHEY, CDR2 SVGAGI, per germline. The CDR3 loop is CASSPGTDTQYF. The CDR3 nucleotides are TGTGCCAGCAGCCCCGGGACGGATACGCAGTATTTT.

The chain uses TRBV11-2 and TRBJ1-4, with a weak D call TRBD1 (6 bases). Germline V CDR1 and CDR2: SGHAT, FQNNGV. The CDR3 contains 18 residues. Trimming pared 1 base from V and 4 bases from J, leaving 19 bases between. The CDR3 spells CASSLATSSGARNEKLFF. The CDR3 bases are TGTGCCAGCAGCTTAGCCACCTCCTCAGGGGCCCGTAATGAAAAACTGTTTTTT.

In its sample, this clone was seen a few times. The chain links TRBV27 to TRBJ1-6; D uncertain. CDR1 is MNHEY, CDR2 SMNVEV, per germline (reference sequence). This CDR3 is 12 amino acids long. V lost 4 bases to trimming and J lost 7 bases, with 5 bases between them. In DNA form, the CDR3 reads TGTGCCAGCAGTTACGGCAATTCACCCCTCCACTTT. This encodes CASSYGNSPLHF.